In its sample, the clone carrying this T cell receptor (beta chain) was seen a few times. Its antigen is not identified. Germline V gives CDR1 SGHKS, CDR2 YYEKEE (reference sequence). The V and J ends lost 2 bases and 0 bases respectively, with 3 bases between them. The length of the CDR3 is 12 residues. The protocol was immunoSEQ multiplex PCR, while the TCRdb copy is restricted to in-frame clones and leaves out a portion. The sample consists of approximately 97,000 clones, 91% of them appearing once. This sample was included in a study of T cell responses to AZD1222 COVID-19 vaccine. Study in general: Pooling covered second doses at about 4 or about 12 weeks. General study findings and limits: Mostly white British, mostly female donors; authors suggested clonal diversity may be underestimated.

This chain connects TRBV5-5 to TRBJ2-7; the D is unclear. The specimen comprised peripheral blood, sampled on day 0 of AZD1222 vaccination. This sequence was found in an adult in good health. The CDR3 spells CASSFSSYEQYF. The CDR3 region has the DNA TGTGCCAGCAGCTTCAGCTCCTACGAGCAGTACTTC.